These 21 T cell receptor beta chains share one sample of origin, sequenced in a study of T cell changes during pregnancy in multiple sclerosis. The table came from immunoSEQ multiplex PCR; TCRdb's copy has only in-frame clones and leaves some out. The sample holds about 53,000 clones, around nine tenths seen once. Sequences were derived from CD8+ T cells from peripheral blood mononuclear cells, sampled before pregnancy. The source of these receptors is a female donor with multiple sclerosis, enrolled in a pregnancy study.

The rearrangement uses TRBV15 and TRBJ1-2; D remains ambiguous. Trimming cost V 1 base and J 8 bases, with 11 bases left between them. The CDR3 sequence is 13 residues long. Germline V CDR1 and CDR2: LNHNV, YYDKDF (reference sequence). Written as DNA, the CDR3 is TGTGCCACCAGCAGAGCCTTAGATAGCGGCTACACCTTC. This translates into CATSRALDSGYTF.

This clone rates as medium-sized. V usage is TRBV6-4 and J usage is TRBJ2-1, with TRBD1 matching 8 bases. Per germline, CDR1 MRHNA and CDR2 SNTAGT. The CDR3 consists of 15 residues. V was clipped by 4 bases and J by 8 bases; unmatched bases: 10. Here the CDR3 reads CASSATGDGGDEQFF. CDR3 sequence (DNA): TGTGCCAGCAGTGCGACAGGGGACGGGGGCGATGAGCAGTTCTTC.

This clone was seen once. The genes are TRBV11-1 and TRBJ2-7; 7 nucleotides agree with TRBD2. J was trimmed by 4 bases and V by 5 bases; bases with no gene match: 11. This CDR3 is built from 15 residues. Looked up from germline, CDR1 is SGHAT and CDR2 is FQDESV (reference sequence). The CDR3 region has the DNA TGTGCCAGCAGCCCCGAGGGGCGGGGGTTGTACGAGCAGTACTTC. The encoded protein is CASSPEGRGLYEQYF.

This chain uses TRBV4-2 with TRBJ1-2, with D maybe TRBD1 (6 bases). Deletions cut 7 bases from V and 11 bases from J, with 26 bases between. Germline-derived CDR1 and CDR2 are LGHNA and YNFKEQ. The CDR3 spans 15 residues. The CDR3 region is CASNLRGGDAMRYTF. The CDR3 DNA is TGTGCCAGCAACCTAAGAGGGGGTGATGCTATGCGGTACACCTTC.

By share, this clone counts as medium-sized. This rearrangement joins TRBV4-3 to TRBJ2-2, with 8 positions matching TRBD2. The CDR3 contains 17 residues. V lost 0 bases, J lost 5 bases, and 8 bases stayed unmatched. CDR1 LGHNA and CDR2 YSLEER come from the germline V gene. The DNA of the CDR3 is TGCGCCAGCAGCCAAGATCCGCCGGGGGGGCAGACCGGGGAGCTGTTTTTT. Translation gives CASSQDPPGGQTGELFF.

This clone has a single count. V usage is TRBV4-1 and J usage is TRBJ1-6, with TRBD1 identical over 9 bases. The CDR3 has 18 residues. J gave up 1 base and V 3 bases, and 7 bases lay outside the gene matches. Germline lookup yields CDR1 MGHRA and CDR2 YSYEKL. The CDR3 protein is CASSQNSGTGSYNSPLHF. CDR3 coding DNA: TGCGCCAGCAGCCAGAACTCCGGGACAGGGTCCTATAATTCACCCCTCCACTTT.

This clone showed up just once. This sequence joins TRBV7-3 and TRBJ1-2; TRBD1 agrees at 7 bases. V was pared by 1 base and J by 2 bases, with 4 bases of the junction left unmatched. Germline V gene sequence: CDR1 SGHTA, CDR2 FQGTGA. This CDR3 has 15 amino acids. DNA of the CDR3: TGTGCCAGCAGCTTAAACCCAGGGGGAAACTATGGCTACACCTTC. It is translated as CASSLNPGGNYGYTF.

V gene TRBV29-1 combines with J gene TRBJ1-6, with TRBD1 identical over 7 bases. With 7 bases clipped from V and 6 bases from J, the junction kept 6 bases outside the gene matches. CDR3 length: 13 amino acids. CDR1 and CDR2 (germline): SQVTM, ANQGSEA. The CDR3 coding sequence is TGCAGCGATGACAGGGCGATTAATTCACCCCTCCACTTT. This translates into CSDDRAINSPLHF.

The CDR3, as DNA: TGCGCCAGCAGCCCCCCGGGACAGAGTTATGGCTACACCTTC. As protein: CASSPPGQSYGYTF. The J gene is TRBJ1-2, the V gene TRBV4-1; 7 bases are shared with TRBD1. The V and J ends lost 4 bases and 5 bases, in that order; junction bases with no gene match: 7. The CDR3 is 14 amino acids. Germline-derived CDR1 and CDR2 are MGHRA and YSYEKL.

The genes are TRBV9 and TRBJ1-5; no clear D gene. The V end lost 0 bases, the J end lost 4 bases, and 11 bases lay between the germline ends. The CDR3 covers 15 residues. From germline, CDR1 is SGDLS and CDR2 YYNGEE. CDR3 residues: CASSVDGVGNQPQHF. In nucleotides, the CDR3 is TGTGCCAGCAGCGTAGACGGGGTGGGTAATCAGCCCCAGCATTTT. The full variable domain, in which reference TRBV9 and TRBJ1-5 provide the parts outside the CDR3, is DSGVTQTPKHLITATGQRVTLRCSPRSGDLSVYWYQQSLDQGLQFLIQYYNGEERAKGNILERFSAQQFPDLHSELNLSSLELGDSALYFCASSVDGVGNQPQHFGDGTRLSIL.

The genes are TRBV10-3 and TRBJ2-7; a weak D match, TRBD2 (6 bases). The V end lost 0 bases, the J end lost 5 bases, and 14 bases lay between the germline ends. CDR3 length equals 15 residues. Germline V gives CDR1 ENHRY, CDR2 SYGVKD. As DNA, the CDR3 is TGTGCCATCAGTGAGTCGATCTCACCGGGAGACGAGCAGTACTTC. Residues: CAISESISPGDEQYF.

CDR3: CASARDYPYEQYF. The CDR3 DNA follows: TGTGCCAGCGCCCGAGACTACCCCTACGAGCAGTACTTC. J is TRBJ2-7 and V is TRBV7-6, with D possibly TRBD2 on 5 matching bases. V shed 8 bases and J shed 2 bases, with 13 bases lying between them. CDR3 length: 13 amino acids. CDR1 is SGHVS, CDR2 FNYEAQ, per germline.

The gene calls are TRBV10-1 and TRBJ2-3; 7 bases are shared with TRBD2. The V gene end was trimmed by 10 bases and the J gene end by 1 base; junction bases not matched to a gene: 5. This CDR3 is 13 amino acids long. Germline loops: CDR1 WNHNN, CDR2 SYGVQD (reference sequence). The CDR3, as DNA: TGCGCCACCGGAAGCGGGGGCACAGATACGCAGTATTTT. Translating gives CATGSGGTDTQYF.

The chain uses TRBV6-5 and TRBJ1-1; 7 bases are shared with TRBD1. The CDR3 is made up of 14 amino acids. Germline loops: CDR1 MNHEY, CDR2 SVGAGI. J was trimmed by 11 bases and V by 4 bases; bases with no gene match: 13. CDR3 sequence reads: CASSSVQDRRTAFF. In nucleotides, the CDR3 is TGTGCCAGCAGTTCCGTACAGGACAGGCGGACGGCTTTCTTT.

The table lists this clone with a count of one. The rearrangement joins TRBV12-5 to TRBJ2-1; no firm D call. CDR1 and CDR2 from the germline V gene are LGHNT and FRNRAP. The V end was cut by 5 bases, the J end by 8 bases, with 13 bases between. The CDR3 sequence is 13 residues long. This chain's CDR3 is CASGPPRVDEQFF. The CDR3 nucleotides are TGTGCTAGTGGTCCCCCCCGGGTAGATGAGCAGTTCTTC.

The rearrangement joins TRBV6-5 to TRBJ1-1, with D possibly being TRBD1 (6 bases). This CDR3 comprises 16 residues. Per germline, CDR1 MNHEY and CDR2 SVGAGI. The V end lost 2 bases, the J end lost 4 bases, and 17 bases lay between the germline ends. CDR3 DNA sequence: TGTGCCAGCAGTTACCCCGAACAGGGTGGAACCACTGAAGCTTTCTTT. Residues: CASSYPEQGGTTEAFF.

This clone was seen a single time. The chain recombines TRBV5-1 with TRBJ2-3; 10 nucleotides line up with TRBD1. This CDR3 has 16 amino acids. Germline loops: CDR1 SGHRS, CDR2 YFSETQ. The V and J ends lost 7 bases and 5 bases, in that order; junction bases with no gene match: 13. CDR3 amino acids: CASHFPGTGEGDTQYF. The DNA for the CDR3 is TGCGCCAGCCACTTCCCGGGGACAGGGGAAGGAGATACGCAGTATTTT.

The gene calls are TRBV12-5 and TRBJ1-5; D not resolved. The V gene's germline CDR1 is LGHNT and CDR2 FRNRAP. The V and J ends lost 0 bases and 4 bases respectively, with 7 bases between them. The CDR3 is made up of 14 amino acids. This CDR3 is CASGLVLGNQPQHF. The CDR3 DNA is TGTGCTAGTGGTTTGGTACTAGGGAATCAGCCCCAGCATTTT.

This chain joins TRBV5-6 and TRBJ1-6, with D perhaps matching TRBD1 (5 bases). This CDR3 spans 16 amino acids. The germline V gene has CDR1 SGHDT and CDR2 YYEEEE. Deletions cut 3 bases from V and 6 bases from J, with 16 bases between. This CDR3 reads CASSSDLHQGNSPLHF. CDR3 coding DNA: TGTGCCAGCAGCTCGGATCTCCACCAGGGTAATTCACCCCTCCACTTT. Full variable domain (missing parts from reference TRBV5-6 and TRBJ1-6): DAGVTQSPTHLIKTRGQQVTLRCSPKSGHDTVSWYQQALGQGPQFIFQYYEEEERQRGNFPDRFSGHQFPNYSSELNVNALLLGDSALYLCASSSDLHQGNSPLHFGNGTRLTVT.

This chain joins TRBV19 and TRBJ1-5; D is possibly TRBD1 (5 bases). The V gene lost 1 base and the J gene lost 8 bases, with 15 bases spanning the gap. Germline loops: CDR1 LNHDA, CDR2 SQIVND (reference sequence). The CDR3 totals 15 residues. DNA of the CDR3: TGTGCCAGTAGTATAGGGGTTACTCCCAGGGAGCCCCAGCATTTT. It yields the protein CASSIGVTPREPQHF.

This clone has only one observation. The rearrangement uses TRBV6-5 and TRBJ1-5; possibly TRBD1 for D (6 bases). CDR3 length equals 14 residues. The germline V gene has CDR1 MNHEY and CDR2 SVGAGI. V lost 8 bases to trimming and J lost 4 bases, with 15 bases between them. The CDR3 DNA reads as TGTGCCAGCGGATTAGGCGACAGGAATCAGCCCCAGCATTTT. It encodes CASGLGDRNQPQHF.